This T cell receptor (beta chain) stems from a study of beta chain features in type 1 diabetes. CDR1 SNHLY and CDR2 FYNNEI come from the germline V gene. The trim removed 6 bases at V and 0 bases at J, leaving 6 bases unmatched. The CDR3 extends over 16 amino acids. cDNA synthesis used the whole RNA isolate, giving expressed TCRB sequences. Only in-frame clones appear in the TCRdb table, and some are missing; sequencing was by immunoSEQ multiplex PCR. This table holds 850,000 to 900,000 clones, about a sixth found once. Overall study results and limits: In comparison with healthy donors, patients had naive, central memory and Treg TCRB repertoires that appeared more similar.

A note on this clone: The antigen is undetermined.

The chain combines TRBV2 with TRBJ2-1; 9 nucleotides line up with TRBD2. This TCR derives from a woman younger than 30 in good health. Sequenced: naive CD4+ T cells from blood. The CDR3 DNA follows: TGTGCCAGCAGCGTAGATAGCGGGAGCTCCTACAATGAGCAGTTCTTC. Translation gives CASSVDSGSSYNEQFF.